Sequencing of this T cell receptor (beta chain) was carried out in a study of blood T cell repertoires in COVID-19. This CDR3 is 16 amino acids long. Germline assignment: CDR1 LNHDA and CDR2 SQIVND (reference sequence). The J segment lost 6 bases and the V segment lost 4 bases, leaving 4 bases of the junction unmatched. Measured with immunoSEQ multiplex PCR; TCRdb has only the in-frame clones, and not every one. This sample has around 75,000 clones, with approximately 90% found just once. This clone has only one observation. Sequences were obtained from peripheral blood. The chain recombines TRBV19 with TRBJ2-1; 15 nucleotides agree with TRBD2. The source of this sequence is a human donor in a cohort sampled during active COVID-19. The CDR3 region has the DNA TGTGCCAGTAGTACGGGACTAGCGGGAGGTGGCAATGAGCAGTTCTTC. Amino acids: CASSTGLAGGGNEQFF.